This TCR beta chain came from a study of regulatory T cells in long-lasting Graves disease. Relying on iRepertoire HTBI primers and Arm-PCR of CDR3 regions, the team built TCR beta libraries. TCRdb processed the multiplex PCR reads anew with MiXCR; each CDR3 protein has one entry. The repertoire holds fewer than 350,000 distinct CDR3 sequences, with about a sixth as singletons. This clonotype has a handful of counts. Its antigen is not identified. From germline, CDR1 is SGHRS and CDR2 YFSETQ. V lost 4 bases to trimming and J lost 7 bases; unmatched junction nucleotides: 8. The CDR3 is 14 amino acids. Findings and limits, study-wide: Accuracy could have been hurt by small sample size. Patients with persistent disease showed a bias toward TRBV28, TRBJ1-2 and TRBJ2-5.

Time point in this sample: newly diagnosed GD, antithyroid drugs for less than 3 months. From RNA extracted from PBMCs, the TCR library was made. The receptor comes from a female donor with Graves disease. This specimen was peripheral blood mononuclear cells (PBMCs), taken at new diagnosis, from a patient treated with antithyroid drugs. The rearrangement uses TRBV5-1 and TRBJ1-5; 7 bases are shared with TRBD1. DNA for the CDR3: TGCGCCAGCAGCCTGACAGGGCGGGGGCAGCCCCAGCATTTT. Protein sequence: CASSLTGRGQPQHF.